This T cell receptor beta chain originates from a study of cytomegalovirus exposure and HLA in healthy donors. Study information: The use of the same platform for the 90 to 150 validation repertoires and the roughly 730 first-cohort repertoires was reported by a later analysis.

Sequenced by immunoSEQ multiplex PCR; TCRdb stores in-frame clones only, minus some. The data show about 200,000 clones, with almost 90% seen just once and just under 3% held by the top ten. CDR1 and CDR2 from the germline V gene are MNHEY and SVGAGI. Trimming at V came to 5 bases and at J to 7 bases, leaving 4 bases not matched to a gene. The CDR3 covers 14 residues. On this clone itself: Its antigen is unidentified.

General study results and limits: Most TCR sequences showed up rarely, but some public TCRs showed up in many donors. The listing of 150 or so TCR beta chains classed them as cytomegalovirus-associated. Diagnosis of cytomegalovirus status made by the classifier reportedly showed high specificity and sensitivity.

This chain connects TRBV6-5 to TRBJ2-1, with 11 bases that match TRBD2. Sequenced: PBMCs. The clonotype was recovered from a woman under 30 in good health and CMV-seronegative. CDR3 protein: CASSILAGVNEQFF. The DNA for the CDR3 is TGTGCCAGCAGTATACTAGCGGGAGTAAATGAGCAGTTCTTC.